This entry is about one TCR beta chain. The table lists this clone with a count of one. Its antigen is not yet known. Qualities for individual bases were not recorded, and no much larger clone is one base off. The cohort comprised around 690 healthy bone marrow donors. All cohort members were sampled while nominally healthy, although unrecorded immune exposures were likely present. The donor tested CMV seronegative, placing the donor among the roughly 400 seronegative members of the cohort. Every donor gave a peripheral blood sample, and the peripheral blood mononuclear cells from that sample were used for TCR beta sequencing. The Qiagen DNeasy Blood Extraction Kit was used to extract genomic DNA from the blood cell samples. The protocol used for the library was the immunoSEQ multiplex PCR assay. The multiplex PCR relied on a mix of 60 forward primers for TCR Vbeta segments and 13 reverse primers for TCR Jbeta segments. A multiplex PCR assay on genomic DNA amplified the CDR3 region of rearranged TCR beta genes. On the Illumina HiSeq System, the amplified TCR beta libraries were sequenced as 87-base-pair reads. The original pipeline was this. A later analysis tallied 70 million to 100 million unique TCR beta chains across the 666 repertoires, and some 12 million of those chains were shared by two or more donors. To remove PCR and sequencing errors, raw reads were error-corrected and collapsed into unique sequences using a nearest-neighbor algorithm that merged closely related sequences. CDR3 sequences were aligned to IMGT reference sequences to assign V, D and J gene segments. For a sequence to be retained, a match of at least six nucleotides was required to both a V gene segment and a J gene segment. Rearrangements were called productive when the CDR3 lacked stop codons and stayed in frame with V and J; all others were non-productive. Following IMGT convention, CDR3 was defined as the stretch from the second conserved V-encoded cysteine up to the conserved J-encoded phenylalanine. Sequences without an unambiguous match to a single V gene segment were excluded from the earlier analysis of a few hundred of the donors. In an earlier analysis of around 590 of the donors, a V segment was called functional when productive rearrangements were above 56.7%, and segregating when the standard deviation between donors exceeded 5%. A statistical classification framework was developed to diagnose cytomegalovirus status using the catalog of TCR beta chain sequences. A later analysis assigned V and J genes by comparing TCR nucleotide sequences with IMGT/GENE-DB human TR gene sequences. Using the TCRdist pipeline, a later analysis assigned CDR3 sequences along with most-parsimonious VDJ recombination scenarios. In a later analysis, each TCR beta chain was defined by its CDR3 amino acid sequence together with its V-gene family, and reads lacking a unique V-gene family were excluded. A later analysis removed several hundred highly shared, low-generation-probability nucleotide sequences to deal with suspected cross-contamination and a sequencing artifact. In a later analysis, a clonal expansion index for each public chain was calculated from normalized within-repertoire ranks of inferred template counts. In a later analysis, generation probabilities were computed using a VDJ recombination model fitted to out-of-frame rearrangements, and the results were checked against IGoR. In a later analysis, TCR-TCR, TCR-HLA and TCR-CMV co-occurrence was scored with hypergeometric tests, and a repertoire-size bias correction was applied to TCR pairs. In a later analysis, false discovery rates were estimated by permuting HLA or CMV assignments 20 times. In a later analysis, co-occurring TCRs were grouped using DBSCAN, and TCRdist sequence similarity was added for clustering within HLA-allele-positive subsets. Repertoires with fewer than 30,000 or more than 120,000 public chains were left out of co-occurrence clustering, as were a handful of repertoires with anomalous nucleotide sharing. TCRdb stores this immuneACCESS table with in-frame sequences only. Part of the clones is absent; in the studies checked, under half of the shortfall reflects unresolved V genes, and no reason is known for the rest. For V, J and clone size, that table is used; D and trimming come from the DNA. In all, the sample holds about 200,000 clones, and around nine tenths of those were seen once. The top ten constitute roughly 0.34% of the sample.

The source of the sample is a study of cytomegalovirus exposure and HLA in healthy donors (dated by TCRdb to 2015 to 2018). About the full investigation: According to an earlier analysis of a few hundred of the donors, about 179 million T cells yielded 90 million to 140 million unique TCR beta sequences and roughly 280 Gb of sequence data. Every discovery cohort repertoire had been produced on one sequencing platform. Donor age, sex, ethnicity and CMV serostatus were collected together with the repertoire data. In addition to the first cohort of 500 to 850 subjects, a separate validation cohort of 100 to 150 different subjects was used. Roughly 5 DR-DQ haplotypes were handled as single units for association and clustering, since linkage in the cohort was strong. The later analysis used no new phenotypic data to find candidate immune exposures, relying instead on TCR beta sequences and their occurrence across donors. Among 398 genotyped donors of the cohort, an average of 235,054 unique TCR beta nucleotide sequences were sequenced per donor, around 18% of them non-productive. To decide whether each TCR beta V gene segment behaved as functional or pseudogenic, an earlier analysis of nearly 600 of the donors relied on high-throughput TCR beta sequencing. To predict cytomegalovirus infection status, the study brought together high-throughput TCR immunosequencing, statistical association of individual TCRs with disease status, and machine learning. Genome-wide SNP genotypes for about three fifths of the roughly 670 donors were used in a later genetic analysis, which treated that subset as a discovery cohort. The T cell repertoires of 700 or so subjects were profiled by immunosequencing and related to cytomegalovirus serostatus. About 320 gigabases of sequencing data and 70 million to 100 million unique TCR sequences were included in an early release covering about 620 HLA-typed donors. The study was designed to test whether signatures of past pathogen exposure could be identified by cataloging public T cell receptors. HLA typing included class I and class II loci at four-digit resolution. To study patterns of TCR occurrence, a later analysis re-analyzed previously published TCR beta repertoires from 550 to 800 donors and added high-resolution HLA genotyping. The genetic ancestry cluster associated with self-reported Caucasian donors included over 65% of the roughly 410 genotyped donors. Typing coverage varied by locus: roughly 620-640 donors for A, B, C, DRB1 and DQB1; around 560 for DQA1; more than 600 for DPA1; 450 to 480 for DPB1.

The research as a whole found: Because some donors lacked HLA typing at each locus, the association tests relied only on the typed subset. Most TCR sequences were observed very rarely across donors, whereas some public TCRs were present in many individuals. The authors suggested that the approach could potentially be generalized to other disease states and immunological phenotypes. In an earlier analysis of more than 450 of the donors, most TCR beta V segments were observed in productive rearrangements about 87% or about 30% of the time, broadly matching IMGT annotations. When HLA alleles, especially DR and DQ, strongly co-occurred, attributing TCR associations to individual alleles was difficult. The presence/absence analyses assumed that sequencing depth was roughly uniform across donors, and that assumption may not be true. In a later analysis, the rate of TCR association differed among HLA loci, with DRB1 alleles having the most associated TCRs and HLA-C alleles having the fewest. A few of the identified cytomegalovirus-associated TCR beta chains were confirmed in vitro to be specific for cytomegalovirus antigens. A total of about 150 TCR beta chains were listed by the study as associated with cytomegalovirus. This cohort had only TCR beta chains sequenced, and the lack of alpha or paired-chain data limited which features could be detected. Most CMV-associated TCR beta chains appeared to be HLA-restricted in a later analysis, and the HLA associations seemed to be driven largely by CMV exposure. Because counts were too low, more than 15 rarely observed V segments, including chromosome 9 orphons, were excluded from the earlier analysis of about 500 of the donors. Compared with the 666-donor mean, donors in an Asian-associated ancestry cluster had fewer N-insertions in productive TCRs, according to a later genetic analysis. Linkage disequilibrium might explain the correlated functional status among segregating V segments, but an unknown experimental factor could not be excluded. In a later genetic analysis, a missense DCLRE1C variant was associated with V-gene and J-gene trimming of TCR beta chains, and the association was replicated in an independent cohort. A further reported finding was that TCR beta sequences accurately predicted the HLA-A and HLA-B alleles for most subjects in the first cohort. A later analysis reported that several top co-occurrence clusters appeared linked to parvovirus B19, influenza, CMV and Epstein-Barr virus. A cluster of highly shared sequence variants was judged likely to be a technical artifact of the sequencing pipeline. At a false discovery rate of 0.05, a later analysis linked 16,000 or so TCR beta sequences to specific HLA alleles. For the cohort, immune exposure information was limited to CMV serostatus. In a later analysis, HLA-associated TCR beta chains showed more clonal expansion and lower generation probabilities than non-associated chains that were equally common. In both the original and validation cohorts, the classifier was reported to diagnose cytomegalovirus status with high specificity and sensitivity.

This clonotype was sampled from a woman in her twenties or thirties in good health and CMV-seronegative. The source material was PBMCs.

The DNA sequence is TGTGCCAGCAGCATAAGGGGGGGCGCAGAGACCCAGTACTTC. Translated, this is CASSIRGGAETQYF. The rearrangement combines TRBV7-3 with TRBJ2-5; the D region possibly corresponds to TRBD2 (7 bases align). Sequences SGHTA (CDR1) and FQGTGA (CDR2) are obtained from the germline V gene. The junction shows trimming of 5 bases on V and 4 bases on J, plus 14 bases between the germline ends. Including the terminal cysteine and phenylalanine, the CDR3 comprises 14 residues. CDR3 DNA only is kept here, 42 bases in frame from base 1.